This is a list of T cell receptor beta chains from one sample in a study of T cell responses to AZD1222 COVID-19 vaccine. Produced via immunoSEQ multiplex PCR; TCRdb's table is partial and in-frame only. The profile shows 95,000 to 150,000 clones, roughly 91% of them singletons. Source: peripheral blood, taken on day 0 of AZD1222 vaccination. These receptors were obtained from an adult in good health. Both conserved end residues are part of each CDR3. Each record gives: clone size, J gene, D gene, V gene, CDR3 protein, CDR3 DNA. D genes are given only for firm matches. Not every row has a clone size; where given, it reads once, few, many or a size class.

abundance: -
j_gene: TRBJ2-3
d_gene: -
v_gene: TRBV18
CDR3aa: CASSQRQKSTDTQYF
CDR3nt: TGTGCCAGCTCGCAAAGACAGAAAAGCACAGATACGCAGTATTTT

abundance: -
j_gene: TRBJ2-5
d_gene: -
v_gene: TRBV3-1/TRBV3-2
CDR3aa: CASSPQGGQETQYF
CDR3nt: TGTGCCAGCAGCCCACAGGGAGGACAAGAGACCCAGTACTTC

abundance: -
j_gene: TRBJ1-1
d_gene: -
v_gene: TRBV4-1
CDR3aa: CASSLQESGTEAFF
CDR3nt: TGCGCCAGCAGCCTACAAGAATCGGGGACTGAAGCTTTCTTT

abundance: once
j_gene: TRBJ2-1
d_gene: TRBD2
v_gene: TRBV5-1
CDR3aa: CASSLGLAGFNEQFF
CDR3nt: TGCGCCAGCAGCTTGGGACTAGCGGGATTCAATGAGCAGTTCTTC

abundance: -
j_gene: TRBJ1-4
d_gene: -
v_gene: TRBV18
CDR3aa: CASSAGGLTATNEKLFF
CDR3nt: TGTGCCAGCTCAGCCGGAGGACTCACCGCAACTAATGAAAAACTGTTTTTT

abundance: -
j_gene: TRBJ2-3
d_gene: TRBD1
v_gene: TRBV18
CDR3aa: CASSPRATPGQGPFVWTDTQYF
CDR3nt: TGTGCCAGCTCACCAAGGGCCACTCCGGGACAGGGTCCTTTCGTCTGGACAGATACGCAGTATTTT

abundance: -
j_gene: TRBJ2-7
d_gene: TRBD1
v_gene: TRBV12-3/TRBV12-4
CDR3aa: CASKSQGAYEQYF
CDR3nt: TGTGCCAGCAAGTCGCAGGGGGCCTACGAGCAGTACTTC

abundance: -
j_gene: TRBJ2-1
d_gene: TRBD2
v_gene: TRBV5-4
CDR3aa: CASSRTSGSYNEQFF
CDR3nt: TGTGCCAGCAGCCGGACTAGCGGGAGCTACAATGAGCAGTTCTTC

abundance: once
j_gene: TRBJ2-1
d_gene: TRBD2
v_gene: TRBV11-3
CDR3aa: CASSSYGTSGSNEQFF
CDR3nt: TGTGCCAGCAGCTCGTACGGGACTAGCGGGAGTAATGAGCAGTTCTTC

abundance: -
j_gene: TRBJ2-6
d_gene: -
v_gene: TRBV30
CDR3aa: CAGALWGSGANVLTF
CDR3nt: TGTGCCGGGGCGCTTTGGGGGTCTGGGGCCAACGTCCTGACTTTC

abundance: few
j_gene: TRBJ2-1
d_gene: -
v_gene: TRBV7-8
CDR3aa: CASSLTDNEQFF
CDR3nt: TGTGCCAGCAGCTTAACAGACAATGAGCAGTTCTTC

abundance: -
j_gene: TRBJ2-3
d_gene: TRBD2
v_gene: TRBV15
CDR3aa: CATSREGPTSSTDTQYF
CDR3nt: TGTGCCACCAGCAGAGAGGGACCGACTAGCAGCACAGATACGCAGTATTTT

abundance: -
j_gene: TRBJ2-5
d_gene: -
v_gene: TRBV3-1/TRBV3-2
CDR3aa: CASSRDMETQYF
CDR3nt: TGTGCCAGCAGCCGGGATATGGAGACCCAGTACTTC

abundance: -
j_gene: TRBJ1-3
d_gene: -
v_gene: TRBV6-6
CDR3aa: CASSTERTGNTIYF
CDR3nt: TGTGCCAGCAGCACAGAGAGAACAGGAAACACCATATATTTT

abundance: -
j_gene: TRBJ1-1
d_gene: -
v_gene: TRBV29-1
CDR3aa: CSVLGNTEAFF
CDR3nt: TGCAGCGTTTTGGGAAACACTGAAGCTTTCTTT

abundance: few
j_gene: TRBJ1-3
d_gene: -
v_gene: TRBV30
CDR3aa: CAWSVLGQSFLGNTIYF
CDR3nt: TGTGCCTGGAGTGTCCTAGGACAGAGTTTCCTGGGAAACACCATATATTTT

abundance: -
j_gene: TRBJ2-7
d_gene: TRBD2
v_gene: TRBV18
CDR3aa: CASSRRTSGDTYEQYF
CDR3nt: TGTGCCAGCTCACGTCGGACTAGCGGGGATACCTACGAGCAGTACTTC

abundance: -
j_gene: TRBJ1-6
d_gene: TRBD1
v_gene: TRBV28
CDR3aa: CATRTGFFNSPLHF
CDR3nt: TGTGCCACCCGGACAGGGTTTTTTAATTCACCCCTCCACTTT

abundance: once
j_gene: TRBJ2-7
d_gene: -
v_gene: TRBV6-6
CDR3aa: CASSYSGAGNEQYF
CDR3nt: TGTGCCAGCAGTTACTCCGGGGCCGGCAACGAGCAGTACTTC

abundance: -
j_gene: TRBJ2-1
d_gene: TRBD2
v_gene: TRBV5-1
CDR3aa: CASSLIAGGHNEQFF
CDR3nt: TGCGCCAGCAGCCTTATAGCGGGCGGCCACAATGAGCAGTTCTTC

abundance: -
j_gene: TRBJ2-7
d_gene: TRBD2
v_gene: TRBV28
CDR3aa: CASSFALAGGFYEQYF
CDR3nt: TGTGCCAGCAGTTTTGCCCTAGCGGGGGGGTTCTACGAGCAGTACTTC

abundance: medium-sized
j_gene: TRBJ2-7
d_gene: -
v_gene: TRBV29-1
CDR3aa: CSAIGANGYEQYF
CDR3nt: TGCAGCGCAATAGGGGCGAATGGATACGAGCAGTACTTC

abundance: -
j_gene: TRBJ2-7
d_gene: -
v_gene: TRBV7-2
CDR3aa: CASSPQGTLRGEQYF
CDR3nt: TGTGCCAGCAGCCCGCAGGGGACCCTACGCGGCGAGCAGTACTTC

abundance: -
j_gene: TRBJ2-5
d_gene: -
v_gene: TRBV19
CDR3aa: CASSMIGVSGQTQYF
CDR3nt: TGTGCCAGTAGTATGATCGGGGTATCAGGTCAGACCCAGTACTTC

abundance: -
j_gene: TRBJ2-5
d_gene: -
v_gene: TRBV5-8
CDR3aa: CASSLGLGETQYF
CDR3nt: TGTGCCAGCAGCTTGGGTCTAGGGGAGACCCAGTACTTC

abundance: -
j_gene: TRBJ1-6
d_gene: -
v_gene: TRBV6-5
CDR3aa: CASTPDSSYNSPLHF
CDR3nt: TGTGCCAGCACCCCGGACAGCTCCTATAATTCACCCCTCCACTTT

abundance: once
j_gene: TRBJ1-1
d_gene: -
v_gene: TRBV5-1
CDR3aa: CASSLEGMNTEAFF
CDR3nt: TGCGCCAGCAGCTTGGAGGGGATGAACACTGAAGCTTTCTTT

abundance: -
j_gene: TRBJ1-1
d_gene: -
v_gene: TRBV24-1
CDR3aa: CATSVGGNTEAFF
CDR3nt: TGTGCCACCAGTGTTGGGGGGAACACTGAAGCTTTCTTT

abundance: few
j_gene: TRBJ1-5
d_gene: TRBD1
v_gene: TRBV7-9
CDR3aa: CASSPGTGAGNQPQHF
CDR3nt: TGTGCCAGCAGCCCGGGGACAGGGGCGGGCAATCAGCCCCAGCATTTT

abundance: -
j_gene: TRBJ1-1
d_gene: -
v_gene: TRBV27
CDR3aa: CASSYSSNTEAFF
CDR3nt: TGTGCCAGCAGTTACAGCTCTAACACTGAAGCTTTCTTT

abundance: -
j_gene: TRBJ2-2
d_gene: -
v_gene: TRBV2
CDR3aa: CASRKEGVTGELFF
CDR3nt: TGTGCCAGCAGGAAAGAGGGGGTCACCGGGGAGCTGTTTTTT

abundance: once
j_gene: TRBJ1-1
d_gene: TRBD1
v_gene: TRBV18
CDR3aa: CASSPGGQGDTEAFF
CDR3nt: TGTGCCAGCTCACCAGGCGGACAGGGGGACACTGAAGCTTTCTTT

abundance: -
j_gene: TRBJ2-7
d_gene: -
v_gene: TRBV18
CDR3aa: CASSPGVNYEQYF
CDR3nt: TGTGCCAGCTCACCAGGGGTAAACTACGAGCAGTACTTC

abundance: -
j_gene: TRBJ1-5
d_gene: -
v_gene: TRBV5-4
CDR3aa: CASSLGGSNQPQHF
CDR3nt: TGTGCCAGCAGCTTGGGGGGAAGCAATCAGCCCCAGCATTTT

abundance: -
j_gene: TRBJ1-2
d_gene: -
v_gene: TRBV6-2/TRBV6-3
CDR3aa: CASSQGSSYTF
CDR3nt: TGTGCCAGCAGCCAGGGGAGTAGCTACACCTTC

abundance: -
j_gene: TRBJ1-5
d_gene: TRBD1
v_gene: TRBV10-3
CDR3aa: CAISDSTGGQPQHF
CDR3nt: TGTGCCATCAGTGATAGCACAGGGGGCCAGCCCCAGCATTTT

abundance: -
j_gene: TRBJ2-7
d_gene: -
v_gene: TRBV4-1
CDR3aa: CASSQDEGGTSYEQYF
CDR3nt: TGCGCCAGCAGCCAAGATGAGGGGGGCACCTCCTACGAGCAGTACTTC

abundance: -
j_gene: TRBJ1-1
d_gene: -
v_gene: TRBV5-1
CDR3aa: CASSSALQKGTEAFF
CDR3nt: TGCGCCAGCAGCTCTGCCCTACAGAAGGGGACTGAAGCTTTCTTT

abundance: -
j_gene: TRBJ2-7
d_gene: -
v_gene: TRBV18
CDR3aa: CASSSTGSSYEQYF
CDR3nt: TGTGCCAGCTCATCAACAGGGAGCTCCTACGAGCAGTACTTC

abundance: -
j_gene: TRBJ1-2
d_gene: TRBD1
v_gene: TRBV4-1
CDR3aa: CASSQVPQGRFLNYGYTF
CDR3nt: TGCGCCAGCAGCCAAGTGCCACAGGGGAGGTTCCTGAACTATGGCTACACCTTC

abundance: -
j_gene: TRBJ1-4
d_gene: -
v_gene: TRBV11-2
CDR3aa: CASSFIGSRYEKLFF
CDR3nt: TGTGCCAGCAGCTTTATCGGAAGCCGGTATGAAAAACTGTTTTTT

abundance: -
j_gene: TRBJ1-5
d_gene: -
v_gene: TRBV15
CDR3aa: CATSRERNQPQHF
CDR3nt: TGTGCCACCAGCAGAGAGCGTAATCAGCCCCAGCATTTT

abundance: -
j_gene: TRBJ2-7
d_gene: TRBD2
v_gene: TRBV6-5
CDR3aa: CASNPQWEGVSEQYF
CDR3nt: TGTGCCAGCAATCCTCAGTGGGAGGGCGTGTCCGAGCAGTACTTC

abundance: -
j_gene: TRBJ2-2
d_gene: TRBD1
v_gene: TRBV19
CDR3aa: CASSIGSRGTGELFF
CDR3nt: TGTGCCAGTAGTATAGGTAGCAGGGGGACCGGGGAGCTGTTTTTT

abundance: -
j_gene: TRBJ2-1
d_gene: -
v_gene: TRBV6-5
CDR3aa: CASRSTYGNEQFF
CDR3nt: TGTGCCAGCAGGTCTACATATGGGAATGAGCAGTTCTTC

abundance: -
j_gene: TRBJ1-1
d_gene: -
v_gene: TRBV7-8
CDR3aa: CASSPEDSSMNTEAFF
CDR3nt: TGTGCCAGCAGCCCAGAGGACAGTTCCATGAACACTGAAGCTTTCTTT

abundance: -
j_gene: TRBJ1-2
d_gene: -
v_gene: TRBV2
CDR3aa: CASSDETYGYTF
CDR3nt: TGTGCCAGCAGTGACGAGACCTATGGCTACACCTTC

abundance: -
j_gene: TRBJ1-2
d_gene: -
v_gene: TRBV20-1
CDR3aa: CSAPGYGDYTF
CDR3nt: TGCAGTGCCCCCGGGTATGGGGACTACACCTTC

abundance: -
j_gene: TRBJ2-5
d_gene: -
v_gene: TRBV5-6
CDR3aa: CASSFRGEGYQETQYF
CDR3nt: TGTGCCAGCAGCTTTCGAGGGGAAGGGTACCAAGAGACCCAGTACTTC